The clone carrying this T cell receptor beta chain was detected many times. What it recognizes is unknown. One junction end does not reproduce the germline sequence, and a read error may be involved. The source of the sample is a study of identical twins. TCRdb re-called the 5' RACE reads with MiXCR, one entry per CDR3 protein. The data hold some 660,000 distinct CDR3 sequences, with around 8.3% observed a single time. The CDR3 totals 15 residues. Germline-derived CDR1 and CDR2 are SQVTM and ANQGSEA. Study-level findings and limits: One should note that invariant MAIT and iNKT cells could partly confound zero-insertion analyses. Insertions were reduced in abundant cord blood beta clonotypes but not in memory repertoires. Beta out-of-frame sequences showed weaker excess sharing between twins.

This sample was shared with a second study, whose subject was yellow fever vaccine responses in identical twins. From that study: Reports say the vaccine T cell response in twins looked partly convergent and partly personalized.

The receptor comes from a woman between 18 and 29 years old in good health. The rearrangement links TRBV29-1 to TRBJ2-7; tentative D call: TRBD2 (6 bases). Source material: PBMCs. The CDR3 DNA follows: TGCAGCGTTGTACCGGGGGTGCACACACCCTATGAGCAGTACTTC. Encoded protein: CSVVPGVHTPYEQYF.